This TCR beta chain emerged from a study of blood T cell repertoires in COVID-19. Turning to the study itself: From the United States, Italy and Spain came samples of acute and convalescent COVID-19. In each case, the material was cDNA or gDNA derived from T cells, B-cell-depleted T cells, or PBMCs.

The count of this clone is one. In the source study's methods: Amplifying reference gene primers gave estimates of nucleated cell counts. The assay was immunoSEQ multiplex PCR, and TCRdb's table has in-frame clones only and misses some. V, J and clone size are those of that table, while D and trimming were read from the DNA. The sample consists of some 97,000 clones, 80% of them appearing once. Germline CDR1 SQVTM, CDR2 ANQGSEA. The germline V and J ends were trimmed by 7 bases and 4 bases, with 10 bases remaining between them. CDR3 length equals 11 residues. The sequence was obtained from a woman aged 70-85 years with acute or convalescent COVID-19. The chain uses TRBV29-1 and TRBJ1-1; D gene unclear. Sequences were obtained from peripheral blood. The CDR3 DNA reads TGCAGCGCTGGGGAGGGCACTGAAGCTTTCTTT. It translates to CSAGEGTEAFF.